A single sample is the source of the 5 T cell receptor beta chains below, sequenced in a study of blood T cells in healthy people across ages. Combining a sample-barcoded 5' primer with a J-beta primer mix, a second PCR ran for roughly 7 to 12 cycles. TCRdb re-derived calls from the 5' RACE reads in MiXCR, one entry per CDR3 protein. Counted here are around 1,000,000 distinct CDR3 sequences, 35% to 40% occurring once; the ten biggest clones make up around 13%. The sequenced sample was blood. These receptor sequences come from a man younger than 30 in good health.

V is TRBV2 and J is TRBJ1-2; the D gene is possibly TRBD1 (5 bases). Deletions cut 2 bases from V and 0 bases from J, with 10 bases between. The CDR3 is made up of 15 amino acids. Germline V gives CDR1 SNHLY, CDR2 FYNNEI. The DNA of the CDR3 is TGTGCCAGCAGTGAAAGGGGCCTCCCTAACTATGGCTACACCTTC. It codes for CASSERGLPNYGYTF. Full variable domain (missing parts from reference TRBV2 and TRBJ1-2): EPEVTQTPSHQVTQMGQEVILRCVPISNHLYFYWYRQILGQKVEFLVSFYNNEISEKSEIFDDQFSVERPDGSNFTLKIRSTKLEDSAMYFCASSERGLPNYGYTFGSGTRLTVV.

The chain links TRBV12-3 or TRBV12-4 to TRBJ1-5; unclear D gene. The CDR3 is made up of 15 amino acids. Trimming took 6 bases from V and 1 from J, leaving 13 bases between them. CDR3 nucleotides: TGTGCCAGCAGCCCACGCGGACCCAGCAATCAGCCCCAGCATTTT. It yields the protein CASSPRGPSNQPQHF.

The chain has TRBV15 and TRBJ1-2; weak D call: TRBD1 (6 bases). V was clipped by 5 bases and J by 6 bases, with 16 bases between them. The CDR3 is made up of 14 amino acids. In germline, CDR1 is LNHNV, CDR2 YYDKDF (reference sequence). The CDR3 spells CATSGLQGFDGYTF. The CDR3 bases are TGTGCCACCAGCGGTCTACAGGGTTTTGATGGCTACACCTTC.

The chain is built from TRBV5-6 and TRBJ2-5; TRBD1 is a possible D gene (5 bases). Germline V gives CDR1 SGHDT, CDR2 YYEEEE. The CDR3 loop spans 16 amino acids. Trimming took off 0 bases at V and 2 bases at J, with 14 bases between the two ends. CDR3 residues: CASSLVTGGRQETQYF. The CDR3 coding sequence is TGTGCCAGCAGCTTGGTCACAGGCGGACGACAAGAGACCCAGTACTTC.

This clonotype showed up just a few times. This chain uses TRBV27 with TRBJ2-2; possible D gene TRBD1, 5 bases. Germline V CDR1 and CDR2: MNHEY, SMNVEV (reference sequence). The CDR3 is 14 amino acids. V dropped 5 bases and J dropped 4 bases, with 11 bases sitting between them. The CDR3 nucleotides read TGTGCCAGCAGTCCGCAGGGTTTCACCGGGGAGCTGTTTTTT. It yields the protein CASSPQGFTGELFF.